This T cell receptor (beta chain) was retrieved from a study of T-cell memory formation after mild COVID-19. 5'RACE primed from the constant segment yielded TCR alpha and TCR beta cDNA libraries bearing sample barcodes and UMIs. TCRdb redid the calling of the 5' RACE reads with MiXCR, one entry per CDR3 protein. The data hold around 130,000 distinct CDR3 sequences, with around 14% observed a single time. Study-wide findings and caveats: A balance of CD4 and CD8 characterized clones contracting day 15 to 85, whereas later expanders leaned CD4+.

This CDR3 spans 15 amino acids. Germline V gives CDR1 MNHEY, CDR2 SMNVEV (reference sequence). Trimming took off 4 bases at V and 2 bases at J, with 14 bases between the two ends. This clonotype has only a few counts. Its antigen remains unidentified. The chain combines TRBV27 with TRBJ2-5, with D uncertain. The source material was PBMCs or a T cell subset sorted from them (not recorded which). The clonotype originates from an adult woman who had mild COVID-19 (a few samples of this study predate the infection). Cell type and time point are not known. The CDR3 nucleotides are TGTGCCAGCAGTTCCCGCCTCACGACACAAGAGACCCAGTACTTC. Translated: CASSSRLTTQETQYF.